This T cell receptor beta chain appears in the sequencing data of a study of regulatory T cells in long-lasting Graves disease. About the research overall: To qualify as persistent, Graves' disease required over 5 years of antithyroid drugs with positive TSH receptor antibodies. Findings of the study overall: Favoring TRBV28, TRBJ1-2 and TRBJ2-5 was a feature seen in persistent disease. Sampling was limited to peripheral blood rather than thyroid tissue. Newly diagnosed patients had higher TCR diversity than persistent Graves' patients did.

Time point in this sample: persistent/refractory GD, antithyroid drugs over 5 years with positive TRAb. RNA from PBMCs was the source of the TCR library. Researchers made TCR beta libraries by using iRepertoire HTBI primers and running Arm-PCR on CDR3 regions. TCRdb redid the calling of the multiplex PCR reads with MiXCR, one entry per CDR3 protein. The sample has more than 300,000 distinct CDR3 sequences, around 20% seen once. CDR3 size: 13 residues. Germline CDR1 reads SNHLY; CDR2 reads FYNNEI. Trimming took 3 bases from V and 2 from J, leaving 7 bases between them. With respect to this clonotype: Its antigen is still unknown.

The receptor was isolated from a female donor with Graves disease. The V and J genes are TRBV2 and TRBJ2-5, with D perhaps matching TRBD1 (5 bases). Sequences were derived from peripheral blood mononuclear cells (PBMCs), sampled when the disease was refractory, from a patient treated with antithyroid drugs. The CDR3 DNA reads TGTGCCAGCAGTGAGAGACAGCAAGAGACCCAGTACTTC. This translates into CASSERQQETQYF.